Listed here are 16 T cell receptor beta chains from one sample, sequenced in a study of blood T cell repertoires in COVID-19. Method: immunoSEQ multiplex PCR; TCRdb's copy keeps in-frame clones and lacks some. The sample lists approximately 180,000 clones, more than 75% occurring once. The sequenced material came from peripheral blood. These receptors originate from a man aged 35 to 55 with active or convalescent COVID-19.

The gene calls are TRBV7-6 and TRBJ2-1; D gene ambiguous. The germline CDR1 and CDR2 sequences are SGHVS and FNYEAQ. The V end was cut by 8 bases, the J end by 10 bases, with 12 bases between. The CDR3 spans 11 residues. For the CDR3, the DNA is TGTGCCAGCTCTTCCGCGGCGGAGCAGTTCTTC. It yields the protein CASSSAAEQFF. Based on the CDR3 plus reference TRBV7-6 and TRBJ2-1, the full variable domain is GAGVSQSPRYKVTKRGQDVALRCDPISGHVSLYWYRQALGQGPEFLTYFNYEAQQDKSGLPNDRFSAERPEGSISTLTIQRTEQRDSAMYRCASSSAAEQFFGPGTRLTVL.

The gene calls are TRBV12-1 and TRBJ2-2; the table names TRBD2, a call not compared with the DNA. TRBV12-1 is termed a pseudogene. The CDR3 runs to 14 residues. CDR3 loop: CASSLGIAGGELFF. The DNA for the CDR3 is TGTGCCAGCAGCTTAGGTATAGCGGGGGGGGAGCTGTTTTTT.

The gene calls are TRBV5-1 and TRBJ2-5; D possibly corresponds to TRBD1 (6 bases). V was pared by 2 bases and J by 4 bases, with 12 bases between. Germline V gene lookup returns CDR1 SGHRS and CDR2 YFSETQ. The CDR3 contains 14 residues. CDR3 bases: TGCGCCAGCAGCTTAATGGGGGCGGGAGAGACCCAGTACTTC. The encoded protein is CASSLMGAGETQYF.

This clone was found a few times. The CDR3 loop reads CSVAGTGNEKLFF. CDR3 in DNA: TGCAGCGTAGCCGGGACAGGGAATGAAAAACTGTTTTTT. The chain joins TRBV29-1 to TRBJ1-4, with TRBD1 matching over 9 bases. Looked up from germline, CDR1 is SQVTM and CDR2 is ANQGSEA. This CDR3 comprises 13 residues. V shed 6 bases and J 5 bases; nucleotides not matched to a gene: 4. Full variable domain (remainder filled in from reference TRBV29-1 and TRBJ1-4): SAVISQKPSRDICQRGTSLTIQCQVDSQVTMMFWYRQQPGQSLTLIATANQGSEATYESGFVIDKFPISRPNLTFSTLTVSNMSPEDSSIYLCSVAGTGNEKLFFGSGTQLSVL.

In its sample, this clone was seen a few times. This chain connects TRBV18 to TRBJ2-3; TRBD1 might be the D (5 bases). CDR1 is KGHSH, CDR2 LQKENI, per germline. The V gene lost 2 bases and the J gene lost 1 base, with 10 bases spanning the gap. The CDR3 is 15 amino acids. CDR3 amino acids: CASSPLDTGTDTQYF. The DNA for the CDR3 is TGTGCCAGCTCACCATTGGACACCGGCACAGATACGCAGTATTTT. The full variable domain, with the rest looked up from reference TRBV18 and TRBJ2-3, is NAGVMQNPRHLVRRRGQEARLRCSPMKGHSHVYWYRQLPEEGLKFMVYLQKENIIDESGMPKERFSAEFPKEGPSILRIQQVVRGDSAAYFCASSPLDTGTDTQYFGPGTRLTVL.

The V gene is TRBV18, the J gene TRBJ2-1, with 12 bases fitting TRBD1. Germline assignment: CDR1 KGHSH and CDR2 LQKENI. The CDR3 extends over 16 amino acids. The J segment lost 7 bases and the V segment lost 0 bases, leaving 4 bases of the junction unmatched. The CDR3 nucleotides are TGTGCCAGCTCACCACCAAAGGGACAGGGGGCAAATGAGCAGTTCTTC. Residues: CASSPPKGQGANEQFF.

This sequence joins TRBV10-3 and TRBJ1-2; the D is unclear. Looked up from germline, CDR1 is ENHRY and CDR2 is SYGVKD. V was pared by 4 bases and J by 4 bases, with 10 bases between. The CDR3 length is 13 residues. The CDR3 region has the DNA TGTGCCATCAGTGTCCCAGAATTCTATGGCTACACCTTC. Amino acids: CAISVPEFYGYTF.

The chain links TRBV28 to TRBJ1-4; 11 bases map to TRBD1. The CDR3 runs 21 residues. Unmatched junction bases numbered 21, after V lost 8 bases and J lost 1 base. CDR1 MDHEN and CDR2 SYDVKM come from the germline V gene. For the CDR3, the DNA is TGTGCCAGCCCCCCGATTTTAACGGGACAGGGGGATTGGGTAACTAATGAAAAACTGTTTTTT. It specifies CASPPILTGQGDWVTNEKLFF.

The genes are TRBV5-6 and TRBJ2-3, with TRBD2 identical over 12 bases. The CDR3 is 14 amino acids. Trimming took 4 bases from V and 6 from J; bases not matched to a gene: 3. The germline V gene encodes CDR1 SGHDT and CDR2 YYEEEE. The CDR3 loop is CASSRTSGDDTQYF. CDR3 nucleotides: TGTGCCAGCAGCCGGACTAGCGGGGATGATACGCAGTATTTT.

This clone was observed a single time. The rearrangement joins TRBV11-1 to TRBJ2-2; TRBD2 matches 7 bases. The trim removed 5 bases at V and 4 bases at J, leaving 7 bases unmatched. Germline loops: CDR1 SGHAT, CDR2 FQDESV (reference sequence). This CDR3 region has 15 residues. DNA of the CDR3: TGTGCCAGCAGCCCACAGCGGGGACTCACCGGGGAGCTGTTTTTT. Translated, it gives CASSPQRGLTGELFF.

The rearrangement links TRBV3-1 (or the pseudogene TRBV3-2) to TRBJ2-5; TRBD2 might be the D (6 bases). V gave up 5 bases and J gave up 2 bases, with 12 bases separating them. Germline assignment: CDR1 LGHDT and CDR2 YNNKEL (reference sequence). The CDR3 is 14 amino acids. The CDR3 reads CASSIDGRQETQYF. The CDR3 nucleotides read TGTGCCAGCAGCATCGACGGGAGACAAGAGACCCAGTACTTC.

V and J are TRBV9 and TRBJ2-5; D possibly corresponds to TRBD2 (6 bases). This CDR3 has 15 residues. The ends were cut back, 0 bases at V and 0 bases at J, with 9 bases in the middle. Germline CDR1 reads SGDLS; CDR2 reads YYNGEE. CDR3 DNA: TGTGCCAGCAGCGTAGGTCCGGGGGACCAAGAGACCCAGTACTTC. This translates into CASSVGPGDQETQYF.

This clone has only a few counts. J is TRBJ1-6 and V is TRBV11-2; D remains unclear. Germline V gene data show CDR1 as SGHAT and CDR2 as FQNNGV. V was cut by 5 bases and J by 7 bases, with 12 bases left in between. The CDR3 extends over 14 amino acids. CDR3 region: CASSVTGENSPLHF. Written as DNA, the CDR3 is TGTGCCAGCAGCGTCACCGGGGAAAATTCACCCCTCCACTTT.

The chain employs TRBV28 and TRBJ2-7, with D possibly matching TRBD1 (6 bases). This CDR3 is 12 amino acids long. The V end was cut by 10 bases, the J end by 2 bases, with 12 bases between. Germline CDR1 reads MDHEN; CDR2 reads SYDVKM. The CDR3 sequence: CATLGQPYEQYF. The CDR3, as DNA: TGTGCCACCCTTGGACAGCCCTACGAGCAGTACTTC.

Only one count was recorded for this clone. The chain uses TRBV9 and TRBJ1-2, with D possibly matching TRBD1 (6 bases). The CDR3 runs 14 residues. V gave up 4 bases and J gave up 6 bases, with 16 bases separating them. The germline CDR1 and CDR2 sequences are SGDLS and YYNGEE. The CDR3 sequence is CASSSPPGHNGYTF. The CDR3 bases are TGTGCCAGCAGCTCCCCCCCGGGACACAATGGCTACACCTTC.

As DNA, the CDR3 is TGTGCCAGCAGCACACTAGCGGGAGGGAAAACCTACAATGAGCAGTTCTTC. It specifies CASSTLAGGKTYNEQFF. V gene TRBV11-3 combines with J gene TRBJ2-1; TRBD2 agrees at 13 bases. Trimming cost V 5 bases and J 2 bases; bases outside gene matches: 6. The CDR3 contains 17 residues. Germline lookup yields CDR1 SGHNT and CDR2 YENEEA.